These 29 T cell receptor beta chains came from one sample sequenced in a study of cytomegalovirus exposure and HLA in healthy donors. The PCR contained 60 Vbeta and 13 Jbeta primers. TCRdb's copy holds only in-frame clones and misses some; the assay was immunoSEQ multiplex PCR. Of fewer than 110,000 clones listed, 65% to 80% are singletons. What was sequenced was PBMCs. These receptors were collected from a male donor in good health and CMV-seronegative.

V and J are TRBV6-1 and TRBJ2-1, with D perhaps TRBD2 (5 bases). This CDR3 has 14 amino acids. Trimming pared 8 bases from V and 3 bases from J, leaving 14 bases between. CDR1 is MNHNS and CDR2 is SASEGT in the germline V gene. CDR3 coding DNA: TGTGCCAGCCGGAGCGGAGCAATCTACAATGAGCAGTTCTTC. It encodes CASRSGAIYNEQFF.

This chain links TRBV11-2 with TRBJ1-2; the D is unclear. The length of the CDR3 is 15 residues. The V end lost 6 bases, the J end lost 4 bases, and 18 bases lay between the germline ends. Per the germline V gene, CDR1 is SGHAT and CDR2 is FQNNGV. CDR3 sequence: CASRLPGGKSYGYTF. DNA of the CDR3: TGTGCCAGCAGGCTTCCGGGAGGGAAATCCTATGGCTACACCTTC.

The chain uses TRBV28 and TRBJ2-3; weak D call: TRBD1 (5 bases). Germline loops: CDR1 MDHEN, CDR2 SYDVKM. This CDR3 is 16 amino acids long. Trimming shortened V by 2 bases and J by 0 bases, and 12 bases separated the two germline ends. The CDR3 nucleotides read TGTGCCAGCAGTTTAAGACAGTCCTTTAGCACAGATACGCAGTATTTT. As protein: CASSLRQSFSTDTQYF.

The CDR3 is CASSPEGSSGSYEQFF. For the CDR3, the DNA is TGTGCCAGCAGCCCGGAAGGGTCGAGCGGGAGCTATGAGCAGTTCTTC. The V gene is TRBV7-6, the J gene TRBJ2-1; TRBD2 matches at 8 bases. Germline-derived CDR1 and CDR2 are SGHVS and FNYEAQ. Losses at the gene ends were 5 bases for V and 8 bases for J; bases not matched to a gene: 14. The CDR3 is made up of 16 amino acids.

The chain uses TRBV5-8 and TRBJ1-5; TRBD1 might be the D (5 bases). CDR1 is SGHTS, CDR2 YDEGEE, per germline. This CDR3 contains 14 residues. V was cut by 3 bases and J by 2 bases, with 9 bases left in between. Written as DNA, the CDR3 is TGTGCCAGCAGCTGGGGGGTGGGCAATCAGCCCCAGCATTTT. Protein: CASSWGVGNQPQHF. The variable domain in full, completed from reference TRBV5-8 and TRBJ1-5, reads EAGVTQSPTHLIKTRGQQATLRCSPISGHTSVYWYQQALGLGLQFLLWYDEGEERNRGNFPPRFSGRQFPNYSSELNVNALELEDSALYLCASSWGVGNQPQHFGDGTRLSIL.

CDR3 region: CSVWGVGEKLFF. For the CDR3, the DNA is TGCAGCGTCTGGGGGGTGGGGGAAAAACTGTTTTTT. The rearrangement links TRBV29-1 to TRBJ1-4; tentative D call: TRBD1 (5 bases). Trimming shortened V by 6 bases and J by 8 bases, and 13 bases separated the two germline ends. This CDR3 has 12 residues. Per the germline V gene, CDR1 is SQVTM and CDR2 is ANQGSEA.

The rearrangement joins TRBV7-6 to TRBJ2-1; D ambiguous. The CDR3 is 18 amino acids. The germline V gene encodes CDR1 SGHVS and CDR2 FNYEAQ. The V end was cut by 2 bases, the J end by 8 bases, with 25 bases between. In DNA form, the CDR3 reads TGTGCCAGCAGCTTACCCCCCCTAGACCTAAAAAGATCCTATGAGCAGTTCTTC. Translated, it gives CASSLPPLDLKRSYEQFF.

The genes are TRBV28 and TRBJ2-2; 7 bases are shared with TRBD2. CDR1 is MDHEN and CDR2 is SYDVKM in the germline V gene. The CDR3 length is 12 residues. The CDR3 region is CAGEGRTGELFF. The CDR3, as DNA: TGTGCGGGGGAGGGAAGGACCGGGGAGCTGTTTTTT.

The CDR3 reads CASSSGGTLGEGYTF. CDR3 DNA sequence: TGTGCCAGCAGCTCGGGAGGGACCCTCGGGGAAGGCTACACCTTC. The chain uses TRBV5-6 and TRBJ1-2; TRBD1 might be the D (5 bases). Germline loops: CDR1 SGHDT, CDR2 YYEEEE. V gave up 3 bases and J gave up 8 bases, with 20 bases separating them. CDR3 length: 15 residues. The full variable domain, its missing parts supplied by reference TRBV5-6 and TRBJ1-2, is DAGVTQSPTHLIKTRGQQVTLRCSPKSGHDTVSWYQQALGQGPQFIFQYYEEEERQRGNFPDRFSGHQFPNYSSELNVNALLLGDSALYLCASSSGGTLGEGYTFGSGTRLTVV.

V usage is TRBV28 and J usage is TRBJ1-2, with D maybe TRBD1 (5 bases). V was clipped by 2 bases and J by 5 bases, with 9 bases between them. Germline CDR1 and CDR2: MDHEN and SYDVKM. CDR3 size: 13 residues. CDR3 coding DNA: TGTGCCAGCAGTTTAGGGGGGAGGTATGGCTACACCTTC. Translating gives CASSLGGRYGYTF.

The chain has TRBV7-9 and TRBJ1-1, with D unresolved. V lost 3 bases, J lost 1 base, and 3 bases lay in between. The CDR3 contains 12 residues. Germline V gene data show CDR1 as SEHNR and CDR2 as FQNEAQ (reference sequence). CDR3 loop: CASSFQNTEAFF. For the CDR3, the DNA is TGTGCCAGCAGCTTCCAGAACACTGAAGCTTTCTTT.

The gene calls are TRBV27 and TRBJ2-1; 14 positions match TRBD2. Germline CDR1 is MNHEY and CDR2 is SMNVEV (reference sequence). The length of the CDR3 is 18 residues. V trimming: 6 bases; J trimming: 4 bases; junction bases outside the gene matches: 11. CDR3 DNA sequence: TGTGCCAGCAGCGCATCCGGGACTAGCGGGAGTTTTTACAATGAGCAGTTCTTC. It yields the protein CASSASGTSGSFYNEQFF.

The table lists this clone with many counts. The chain uses TRBV19 and TRBJ1-1, with 11 bases identical to TRBD1. Trimming cost V 9 bases and J 0 bases; bases outside gene matches: 0. Germline CDR1 and CDR2: LNHDA and SQIVND (reference sequence). CDR3 size: 13 residues. CDR3 amino acids: CARDRGLNTEAFF. CDR3 in DNA: TGTGCCAGGGACAGGGGGCTGAACACTGAAGCTTTCTTT. The full variable domain, its missing parts supplied by reference TRBV19 and TRBJ1-1, is DGGITQSPKYLFRKEGQNVTLSCEQNLNHDAMYWYRQDPGQGLRLIYYSQIVNDFQKGDIAEGYSVSREKKESFPLTVTSAQKNPTAFYLCARDRGLNTEAFFGQGTRLTVV.

The CDR3: CASSLAGSTGELFF. The CDR3 bases are TGCGCCAGCAGCTTGGCTGGGAGCACCGGGGAGCTGTTTTTT. The rearrangement joins TRBV5-1 to TRBJ2-2, with a tentative D call TRBD2 (5 bases). The CDR3 sequence is 14 residues long. The V gene lost 0 bases and the J gene lost 4 bases, with 7 bases spanning the gap. Germline V CDR1 and CDR2: SGHRS, YFSETQ. The entire variable domain, with the rest obtained from reference TRBV5-1 and TRBJ2-2, is as follows: KAGVTQTPRYLIKTRGQQVTLSCSPISGHRSVSWYQQTPGQGLQFLFEYFSETQRNKGNFPGRFSGRQFSNSRSEMNVSTLELGDSALYLCASSLAGSTGELFFGEGSRLTVL.

This chain links TRBV28 with TRBJ2-7, with 9 bases identical to TRBD1. The CDR3 is 17 amino acids. The V gene's germline CDR1 is MDHEN and CDR2 SYDVKM. V lost 5 bases to trimming and J lost 5 bases; unmatched junction nucleotides: 16. The CDR3 loop reads CASSVGQPGQGPHEQYF. The CDR3 region has the DNA TGTGCCAGCAGTGTTGGCCAACCGGGACAGGGCCCCCACGAGCAGTACTTC.

This chain joins TRBV7-9 and TRBJ2-7; D is possibly TRBD1 (5 bases). Germline CDR1 SEHNR, CDR2 FQNEAQ (reference sequence). The CDR3 is made up of 15 amino acids. V gave up 5 bases and J gave up 2 bases, with 16 bases separating them. CDR3 amino acids: CASSSNWQGTYEQYF. CDR3 nucleotide sequence: TGTGCCAGCAGCAGCAATTGGCAGGGCACCTACGAGCAGTACTTC.

This chain joins TRBV27 and TRBJ2-7; 7 bases align to TRBD1. Losses at the gene ends were 4 bases for V and 7 bases for J; bases not matched to a gene: 13. The CDR3 sequence is 15 residues long. Germline V gene sequence: CDR1 MNHEY, CDR2 SMNVEV (reference sequence). The chain's CDR3 is CASSSAETGSREQYF. The CDR3 DNA sequence: TGTGCCAGCAGTTCTGCCGAGACAGGGTCGAGGGAGCAGTACTTC.

CDR3: CASSEYFRGPFVSNQPQHF. The CDR3 nucleotides are TGTGCCAGCAGTGAATATTTCAGGGGCCCGTTCGTCAGCAATCAGCCCCAGCATTTT. The rearrangement links TRBV6-1 to TRBJ1-5; tentatively, D is TRBD1 (6 bases). The CDR3 is 19 residues long. Germline-derived CDR1 and CDR2 are MNHNS and SASEGT. Trimming removed 2 bases at V and 1 base at J, with 21 bases between.

The chain is built from TRBV7-6 and TRBJ1-1; possibly TRBD1 for D (5 bases). V gave up 1 base and J gave up 3 bases, with 21 bases separating them. The CDR3 extends over 18 amino acids. Germline-derived CDR1 and CDR2 are SGHVS and FNYEAQ. The CDR3 spells CASSLGISADLRDTEAFF. As DNA, the CDR3 is TGTGCCAGCAGCTTAGGAATTTCGGCAGACCTCAGGGACACTGAAGCTTTCTTT.

The J gene is TRBJ2-3, the V gene TRBV4-2, with 11 bases aligning to TRBD2. Germline V CDR1 and CDR2: LGHNA, YNFKEQ. This CDR3 region has 15 residues. The V segment lost 0 bases and the J segment 4 bases; nucleotides outside the gene matches: 0. Here the CDR3 reads CASSQELAGADTQYF. DNA for the CDR3: TGTGCCAGCAGCCAAGAACTAGCGGGAGCAGATACGCAGTATTTT.

This sequence joins TRBV19 and TRBJ1-1; no definite D call. Trimming took off 3 bases at V and 8 bases at J, with 10 bases between the two ends. The CDR3 is 12 amino acids. Germline loops: CDR1 LNHDA, CDR2 SQIVND (reference sequence). CDR3 in DNA: TGTGCCAGTAGTATCGGAGGGATGGAAGCTTTCTTT. It yields the protein CASSIGGMEAFF.

With regard to this clone: A junction boundary mismatches the germline segment, possibly from a read error. The rearrangement joins TRBV7-2 to TRBJ1-5; D unresolved. Looked up from germline, CDR1 is SGHTA and CDR2 is FQGNSA. The CDR3 is made up of 13 amino acids. CDR3 sequence (DNA): TGTGCCAGCAGCCCAGCGGTTAATGGCATTTTGTATTTT. It translates to CASSPAVNGILYF.

This clone has just a few counts. V is TRBV5-1 and J is TRBJ1-2; D is unresolved. Germline-derived CDR1 and CDR2 are SGHRS and YFSETQ. V gave up 0 bases and J gave up 0 bases, with 6 bases separating them. The CDR3 covers 14 residues. The CDR3 region has the DNA TGCGCCAGCAGCTTGGCCGAGACTAACTATGGCTACACCTTC. Protein product: CASSLAETNYGYTF.

The V call is TRBV19, the J call TRBJ2-1, with 14 bases that match TRBD2. The V gene end was trimmed by 5 bases and the J gene end by 4 bases; junction bases not matched to a gene: 7. Germline CDR1 is LNHDA and CDR2 is SQIVND (reference sequence). The CDR3 covers 17 residues. The chain's CDR3 is CASSPRTSGRLYNEQFF. In DNA, the CDR3 is TGTGCCAGTAGTCCCCGGACTAGCGGGAGGTTATACAATGAGCAGTTCTTC. Based on the CDR3 plus reference TRBV19 and TRBJ2-1, the full variable domain is DGGITQSPKYLFRKEGQNVTLSCEQNLNHDAMYWYRQDPGQGLRLIYYSQIVNDFQKGDIAEGYSVSREKKESFPLTVTSAQKNPTAFYLCASSPRTSGRLYNEQFFGPGTRLTVL.

The chain is built from TRBV5-1 and TRBJ2-5; 9 bases fit TRBD2. The CDR3 consists of 15 residues. Looked up from germline, CDR1 is SGHRS and CDR2 is YFSETQ. V was pared by 4 bases and J by 4 bases, with 8 bases of the junction left unmatched. CDR3 DNA: TGCGCCAGCAGCCAAACAGCGGGAGGAAGAGAGACCCAGTACTTC. Its protein product is CASSQTAGGRETQYF.

This clone was picked up one time. This rearrangement joins TRBV5-1 to TRBJ2-3; possibly TRBD2 for D (5 bases). This CDR3 is built from 16 residues. Germline V gene sequence: CDR1 SGHRS, CDR2 YFSETQ. Trimming removed 0 bases at V and 3 bases at J, with 14 bases between. The chain's CDR3 is CASSLVRGRTTDTQYF. The CDR3 nucleotides read TGCGCCAGCAGCTTGGTCCGAGGTAGGACTACAGATACGCAGTATTTT.

The chain employs TRBV5-4 and TRBJ2-7, with 9 bases identical to TRBD2. V gave up 1 base and J gave up 6 bases; unmatched junction bases: 8. CDR1 is SGHNT, CDR2 YYREEE, per germline (reference sequence). The CDR3 runs 15 residues. CDR3 in DNA: TGTGCCAGCAGCTTGTTGGCGGGAGGGCCTGGCGAGCAGTACTTC. Translation gives CASSLLAGGPGEQYF.

V is TRBV5-4 and J is TRBJ1-2; 9 positions match TRBD1. CDR1 is SGHNT and CDR2 is YYREEE in the germline V gene (reference sequence). Trimming cost V 3 bases and J 4 bases; bases outside gene matches: 13. The CDR3 is made up of 17 amino acids. DNA for the CDR3: TGTGCCAGCAGCTACCCCAAAAACACAGGGGGCCTCTATGGCTACACCTTC. Translation gives CASSYPKNTGGLYGYTF.

The rearrangement joins TRBV7-9 to TRBJ2-2; 14 positions match TRBD2. Germline V gives CDR1 SEHNR, CDR2 FQNEAQ (reference sequence). The CDR3 has 18 amino acids. The ends lost 4 bases at V and 7 bases at J; junction bases unmatched: 11. This chain's CDR3 is CASSWDRRGTSGSGELFF. The CDR3 DNA reads as TGTGCCAGCAGCTGGGACAGGAGAGGGACTAGCGGGAGCGGGGAGCTGTTTTTT.